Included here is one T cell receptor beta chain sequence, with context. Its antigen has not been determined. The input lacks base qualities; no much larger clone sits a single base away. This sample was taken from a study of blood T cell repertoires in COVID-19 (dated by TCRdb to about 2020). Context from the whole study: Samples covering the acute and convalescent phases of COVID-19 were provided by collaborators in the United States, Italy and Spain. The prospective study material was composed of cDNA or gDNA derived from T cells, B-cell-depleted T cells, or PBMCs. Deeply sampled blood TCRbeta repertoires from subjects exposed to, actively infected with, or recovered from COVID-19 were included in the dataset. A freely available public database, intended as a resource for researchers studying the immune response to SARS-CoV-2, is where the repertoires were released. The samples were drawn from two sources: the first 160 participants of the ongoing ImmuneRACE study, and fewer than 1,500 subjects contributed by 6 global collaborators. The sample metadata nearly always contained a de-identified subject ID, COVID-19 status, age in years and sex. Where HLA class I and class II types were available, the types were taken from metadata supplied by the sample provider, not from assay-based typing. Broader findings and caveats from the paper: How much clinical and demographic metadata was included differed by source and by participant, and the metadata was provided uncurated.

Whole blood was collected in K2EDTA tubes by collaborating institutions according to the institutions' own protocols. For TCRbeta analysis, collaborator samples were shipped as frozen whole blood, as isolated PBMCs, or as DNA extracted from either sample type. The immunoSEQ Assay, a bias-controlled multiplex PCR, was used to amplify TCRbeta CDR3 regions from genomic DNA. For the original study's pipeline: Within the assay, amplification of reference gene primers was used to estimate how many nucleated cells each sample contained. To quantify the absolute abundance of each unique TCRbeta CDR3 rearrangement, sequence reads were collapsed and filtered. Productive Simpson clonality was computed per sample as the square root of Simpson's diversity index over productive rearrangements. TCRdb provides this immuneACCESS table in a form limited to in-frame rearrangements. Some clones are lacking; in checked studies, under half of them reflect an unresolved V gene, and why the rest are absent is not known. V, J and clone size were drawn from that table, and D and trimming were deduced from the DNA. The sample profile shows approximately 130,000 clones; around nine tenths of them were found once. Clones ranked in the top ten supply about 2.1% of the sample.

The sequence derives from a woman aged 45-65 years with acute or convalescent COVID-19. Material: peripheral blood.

The bases read TGCGCCAGCAGCCAAGGGTTGGGACAGGGCATAAATGAGCAGTTCTTC. Protein translation: CASSQGLGQGINEQFF. This chain joins TRBV4-1 to TRBJ2-1; 9 bases in the junction line up with TRBD1. Compared with germline, V lacks 1 base and J lacks 7 bases; bases without a gene match: 8. CDR1 and CDR2, per the germline V gene, are MGHRA and YSYEKL. Taken from cysteine to phenylalanine, the CDR3 has 16 residues. The kept DNA is CDR3 alone, 48 bases in frame from the first base.